One and the same sample provided the 31 T cell receptor beta chains below, sequenced in a study of T cells after yellow fever vaccination. TCRdb reprocessed the 5' RACE reads via MiXCR and lists one record per CDR3 protein. The sample shows approximately 510,000 distinct CDR3 sequences, around a fifth of them seen only once. The source material was PBMCs, sampled roughly 20 days after the first yellow fever vaccination. Receptor source: a young man who received the YFV17D yellow fever vaccine.

The rearrangement uses TRBV5-4 and TRBJ1-2, with a possible D match to TRBD1 (5 bases). CDR3 size: 15 residues. Trimming took 0 bases from V and 5 from J, leaving 14 bases between them. Looked up from germline, CDR1 is SGHNT and CDR2 is YYREEE (reference sequence). CDR3 nucleotides: TGTGCCAGCAGCTTGGTGAACGGGGCAATGTATGGCTACACCTTC. This translates into CASSLVNGAMYGYTF.

This clonotype was seen only a few times. V gene TRBV20-1 combines with J gene TRBJ1-2, with D unresolved. The CDR3 spans 12 residues. The V gene lost 2 bases and the J gene lost 5 bases, with 9 bases spanning the gap. The V gene's germline CDR1 is DFQATT and CDR2 SNEGSKA (reference sequence). For the CDR3, the DNA is TGCAGTGCTAGAAAAGGCCCTTATGGCTACACCTTC. Its protein is CSARKGPYGYTF.

This chain joins TRBV29-1 and TRBJ2-5; D gene uncertain. V lost 3 bases to trimming and J lost 2 bases, with 10 bases between them. Germline V lookup: CDR1 SQVTM, CDR2 ANQGSEA. The CDR3 has 13 residues. The CDR3 loop is CSVDAPVQETQYF. DNA of the CDR3: TGCAGCGTTGACGCCCCGGTTCAAGAGACCCAGTACTTC.

This clonotype occurred a few times. The chain carries TRBV4-3 and TRBJ2-3; 8 bases match TRBD1. V shed 4 bases, J shed 4 bases, and the junction held 10 bases outside the gene matches. The CDR3 extends over 16 amino acids. CDR1 is LGHNA, CDR2 YSLEER, per germline. CDR3 region: CASSPRTGWVADTQYF. The CDR3, as DNA: TGCGCCAGCAGCCCCCGGACAGGGTGGGTGGCAGATACGCAGTATTTT.

The sample holds a few counts of this clonotype. The chain is built from TRBV2 and TRBJ1-1; no clear D gene. Trimming took off 7 bases at V and 4 bases at J, with 19 bases between the two ends. This CDR3 contains 15 residues. Germline V lookup: CDR1 SNHLY, CDR2 FYNNEI. The CDR3 DNA is TGTGCCAGCACCCCGCAAGGCAGGTGGGGCACTGAAGCTTTCTTT. Amino acid sequence: CASTPQGRWGTEAFF.

This clonotype was detected ten times or more. The rearrangement links TRBV7-2 to TRBJ2-1; 8 bases map to TRBD1. This CDR3 has 14 amino acids. Germline loops: CDR1 SGHTA, CDR2 FQGNSA. V was clipped by 5 bases and J by 6 bases; unmatched bases: 6. The CDR3 here is CASSGTGGRNEQFF. CDR3 bases: TGTGCCAGCAGCGGGACAGGTGGTCGCAATGAGCAGTTCTTC.

This clonotype was detected only a few times. The rearrangement uses TRBV29-1 and TRBJ2-6, with TRBD1 matching 10 bases. Germline V lookup: CDR1 SQVTM, CDR2 ANQGSEA. This CDR3 region has 16 residues. V lost 4 bases and J lost 1; bases outside the gene matches: 4. CDR3: CSVGGGQGSGANVLTF. The DNA for the CDR3 is TGCAGCGTTGGTGGGGGACAGGGGTCTGGGGCCAACGTCCTGACTTTC.

The chain links TRBV6-1 to TRBJ2-1; D might be TRBD1 or TRBD2, each matching 6 bases. V was clipped by 3 bases and J by 3 bases, with 18 bases between them. The V gene's germline CDR1 is MNHNS and CDR2 SASEGT. The CDR3 length is 17 residues. In nucleotides, the CDR3 is TGTGCCAGCAGTGAGTGGGGGGCGCAGAGGTACTACAATGAGCAGTTCTTC. Translation gives CASSEWGAQRYYNEQFF.

The table lists this clonotype with a few counts. V is TRBV5-4 and J is TRBJ2-7, with D perhaps TRBD2 (6 bases). This CDR3 is 16 amino acids long. Germline V gene sequence: CDR1 SGHNT, CDR2 YYREEE (reference sequence). V lost 0 bases to trimming and J lost 4 bases, with 17 bases between them. Written as DNA, the CDR3 is TGTGCCAGCAGCTTGGGTGGCGGGAATCCCTCATACGAGCAGTACTTC. Translated, it gives CASSLGGGNPSYEQYF.

The chain recombines TRBV18 with TRBJ2-7, with 10 bases that match TRBD1. J was trimmed by 7 bases and V by 5 bases; bases with no gene match: 23. Germline loops: CDR1 KGHSH, CDR2 LQKENI. CDR3 size: 19 residues. In DNA, the CDR3 is TGTGCCAGCTCATTCGTGGTGACAACAGGGACAGGGGACGGGGCAGAGCAGTACTTC. Translated, it gives CASSFVVTTGTGDGAEQYF.

V gene TRBV2 combines with J gene TRBJ2-3, with D perhaps matching TRBD2 (7 bases). From germline, CDR1 is SNHLY and CDR2 FYNNEI. V was clipped by 4 bases and J by 9 bases, with 23 bases between them. The CDR3 loop spans 16 amino acids. The CDR3 loop is CASSVPEGGGGRTQYF. As DNA, the CDR3 is TGTGCCAGCAGTGTACCAGAAGGAGGGGGGGGCCGGACGCAGTATTTT.

This clonotype was observed a few times. V usage is TRBV14 and J usage is TRBJ1-1; weak D call: TRBD1 (5 bases). The CDR3 extends over 16 amino acids. Germline loops: CDR1 SGHDN, CDR2 FVKESK. The ends were cut back, 0 bases at V and 0 bases at J, with 11 bases in the middle. The CDR3: CASSQELPGMNTEAFF. CDR3 in DNA: TGTGCCAGCAGCCAAGAACTTCCAGGGATGAACACTGAAGCTTTCTTT. The full variable domain, rest sourced from reference TRBV14 and TRBJ1-1, is EAGVTQFPSHSVIEKGQTVTLRCDPISGHDNLYWYRRVMGKEIKFLLHFVKESKQDESGMPNNRFLAERTGGTYSTLKVQPAELEDSGVYFCASSQELPGMNTEAFFGQGTRLTVV.

The V gene is TRBV2, the J gene TRBJ2-5, with D perhaps assigned TRBD1 or TRBD2 (5 bases each). The CDR3 covers 14 residues. V was shortened by 6 bases and J by 9 bases, with 20 bases between the two germline ends. The germline CDR1 and CDR2 sequences are SNHLY and FYNNEI. The CDR3 coding sequence is TGTGCCAGCAGGAGGGGACCGGCGAGTGGGGCCCAGTACTTC. It encodes CASRRGPASGAQYF.

The chain joins TRBV4-1 to TRBJ2-2; 7 positions agree with TRBD2. CDR3 size: 13 residues. Germline V CDR1 and CDR2: MGHRA, YSYEKL. Trimming took 4 bases from V and 15 from J; bases not matched to a gene: 11. The CDR3 coding sequence is TGCGCCAGCAGCCCGGACCCTCGGGGAGGGATGTTTTTT. Amino acid sequence: CASSPDPRGGMFF.

Of note for this clonotype: A much larger clonotype is one base distant, so this may be a read error. V is TRBV7-9 and J is TRBJ2-7; possibly TRBD1 for D (6 bases). Germline assignment: CDR1 SEHNR and CDR2 FQNEAQ (reference sequence). The CDR3 has 12 amino acids. V lost 5 bases, J lost 3 bases, and 8 bases lay in between. This CDR3 is CASSRGGYEQYV. Here the CDR3 DNA reads TGTGCCAGCAGCCGAGGGGGCTACGAGCAGTACGTC.

CDR3 sequence: CSARGAAGGASDTQYF. The CDR3 bases are TGCAGTGCTAGGGGGGCGGCCGGGGGGGCCTCAGATACGCAGTATTTT. This chain joins TRBV20-1 and TRBJ2-3; TRBD2 aligns across 8 bases. This CDR3 comprises 16 residues. The V gene end was trimmed by 3 bases and the J gene end by 4 bases; junction bases not matched to a gene: 12. Germline assignment: CDR1 DFQATT and CDR2 SNEGSKA (reference sequence).

The chain is built from TRBV6-5 and TRBJ1-4, with D possibly being TRBD1 (5 bases). The CDR3 consists of 15 residues. The germline V gene encodes CDR1 MNHEY and CDR2 SVGAGI. Trimming removed 0 bases at V and 12 bases at J, with 17 bases between. The CDR3 is CASSYSLDTSVELFF. The CDR3 nucleotides are TGTGCCAGCAGTTACTCACTGGACACCTCGGTGGAACTGTTTTTT.

This clonotype was seen only a few times. This chain joins TRBV20-1 and TRBJ2-7; unclear D gene. V was pared by 1 base and J by 0 bases, with 10 bases between. There are 14 residues in the CDR3. The germline V gene encodes CDR1 DFQATT and CDR2 SNEGSKA (reference sequence). CDR3 sequence reads: CSARGYVSSYEQYF. The CDR3 bases are TGCAGTGCTAGAGGGTACGTCAGCTCCTACGAGCAGTACTTC.

This clonotype was counted ten times or more. The chain joins TRBV20-1 to TRBJ2-5; D may be TRBD1 (5 bases). The germline CDR1 and CDR2 sequences are DFQATT and SNEGSKA (reference sequence). This CDR3 contains 12 residues. CDR3 in amino acids: CRVGRPGETQYF. As DNA, the CDR3 is TGCAGGGTCGGACGGCCAGGGGAGACCCAGTACTTC.

The chain is built from TRBV12-3 or TRBV12-4 and TRBJ1-4; tentatively, D is TRBD1 (6 bases). Between the trimmed V and J ends, which lost 6 bases and 5 bases, there was a span of 13 bases. The CDR3 runs to 14 residues. CDR3 nucleotide sequence: TGTGCCAGCAGCCGTGGGGACATCAATGAAAAACTGTTTTTT. This gives the protein CASSRGDINEKLFF.

This chain uses TRBV20-1 with TRBJ2-7, with 10 nucleotides matching TRBD2. This CDR3 is 14 amino acids long. CDR1 and CDR2 from the germline V gene are DFQATT and SNEGSKA (reference sequence). The CDR3 protein is CSGRLAGAKDEQYF. CDR3 DNA: TGCAGCGGAAGGCTAGCGGGGGCCAAAGACGAGCAGTACTTC.

This clonotype was counted only a few times. The chain joins TRBV28 to TRBJ1-1; D is perhaps TRBD1 (6 bases). The V gene's germline CDR1 is MDHEN and CDR2 SYDVKM. The V gene lost 7 bases and the J gene lost 1 base, with 16 bases spanning the gap. This CDR3 is built from 15 residues. The CDR3 loop is CASIEMRGANTEAFF. In DNA, the CDR3 is TGTGCCAGCATTGAGATGAGGGGGGCGAACACTGAAGCTTTCTTT.

The CDR3 sequence is CASSHITGTGGYEQYF. CDR3 in DNA: TGCGCCAGCAGCCACATAACCGGGACAGGCGGGTACGAGCAGTACTTC. The chain is built from TRBV4-3 and TRBJ2-7, with 8 positions matching TRBD1. In germline, CDR1 is LGHNA, CDR2 YSLEER. Unmatched junction bases numbered 11, after V lost 3 bases and J lost 4 bases. The CDR3 covers 16 residues.

This clonotype was counted only a few times. This chain links TRBV7-2 with TRBJ1-6; D not resolved. V was clipped by 5 bases and J by 12 bases, with 11 bases between them. This CDR3 spans 12 amino acids. Germline CDR1 is SGHTA and CDR2 is FQGNSA. CDR3 region: CASSQAKGPLHF. CDR3 nucleotides: TGTGCCAGCAGCCAAGCCAAGGGACCCCTCCACTTT.

The chain employs TRBV2 and TRBJ1-5; no reliable D call. Trimming pared 4 bases from V and 5 bases from J, leaving 12 bases between. CDR1 is SNHLY and CDR2 is FYNNEI in the germline V gene. The CDR3 totals 14 residues. The CDR3 region is CASSGPSAYQPQHF. For the CDR3, the DNA is TGTGCCAGCAGTGGCCCCTCCGCGTATCAGCCCCAGCATTTT.

This clonotype was found a few times. This CDR3 reads CASSPQILYEQYV. The DNA for the CDR3 is TGTGCCAGCAGCCCCCAGATCCTATACGAGCAGTACGTC. The chain employs TRBV2 and TRBJ2-7; D is undetermined. The CDR3 is 13 amino acids. Germline V lookup: CDR1 SNHLY, CDR2 FYNNEI. V lost 6 bases and J 4 bases, leaving 13 bases between the germline ends.

This rearrangement joins TRBV12-3 or TRBV12-4 to TRBJ1-3; tentatively, D is TRBD1 (6 bases). The CDR3 has 14 amino acids. V lost 6 bases to trimming and J lost 6 bases, with 15 bases between them. The CDR3 spells CASRMGHGLNTIYF. CDR3 coding DNA: TGTGCCAGCAGGATGGGACACGGATTAAACACCATATATTTT.

The gene calls are TRBV25-1 and TRBJ2-3; 14 nucleotides line up with TRBD2. There are 19 residues in the CDR3. The V and J ends lost 5 bases and 1 base, in that order; junction bases with no gene match: 11. Germline loops: CDR1 MGHDK, CDR2 SYGVNS. The CDR3 coding sequence is TGTGCCAGCAGTTTCGGCTCGGGACTAGCGGGGGAACGCACAGATACGCAGTATTTT. The encoded protein is CASSFGSGLAGERTDTQYF.

CDR3 in DNA: TGCGCCAGCAGCCAAGCACAAGGCGGAGGACGCTCTGGGGCCAACGTCCTGACTTTC. As protein: CASSQAQGGGRSGANVLTF. V and J are TRBV4-3 and TRBJ2-6, with D perhaps matching TRBD2 (5 bases). Deletions cut 1 base from V and 0 bases from J, with 16 bases between. Germline-derived CDR1 and CDR2 are LGHNA and YSLEER. This CDR3 contains 19 residues.

The genes are TRBV30 and TRBJ2-1, with 7 bases aligning to TRBD2. The V gene end was trimmed by 4 bases and the J gene end by 0 bases; junction bases not matched to a gene: 3. The CDR3 is 14 amino acids. The germline V gene has CDR1 GTSNPN and CDR2 SVGIG (reference sequence). The CDR3 is CAWTGGSSYNEQFF. As DNA, the CDR3 is TGTGCCTGGACCGGGGGGTCCTCCTACAATGAGCAGTTCTTC.

The sample holds a few counts of this clonotype. V is TRBV20-1 and J is TRBJ1-2, with 9 positions matching TRBD1. Germline CDR1 reads DFQATT; CDR2 reads SNEGSKA (reference sequence). Trimming took 4 bases from V and 12 from J; bases not matched to a gene: 12. The CDR3 spans 13 residues. DNA of the CDR3: TGCAGTGCTAAATTCGGTGGGACAGGGCTTGACACCTTC. It encodes CSAKFGGTGLDTF.